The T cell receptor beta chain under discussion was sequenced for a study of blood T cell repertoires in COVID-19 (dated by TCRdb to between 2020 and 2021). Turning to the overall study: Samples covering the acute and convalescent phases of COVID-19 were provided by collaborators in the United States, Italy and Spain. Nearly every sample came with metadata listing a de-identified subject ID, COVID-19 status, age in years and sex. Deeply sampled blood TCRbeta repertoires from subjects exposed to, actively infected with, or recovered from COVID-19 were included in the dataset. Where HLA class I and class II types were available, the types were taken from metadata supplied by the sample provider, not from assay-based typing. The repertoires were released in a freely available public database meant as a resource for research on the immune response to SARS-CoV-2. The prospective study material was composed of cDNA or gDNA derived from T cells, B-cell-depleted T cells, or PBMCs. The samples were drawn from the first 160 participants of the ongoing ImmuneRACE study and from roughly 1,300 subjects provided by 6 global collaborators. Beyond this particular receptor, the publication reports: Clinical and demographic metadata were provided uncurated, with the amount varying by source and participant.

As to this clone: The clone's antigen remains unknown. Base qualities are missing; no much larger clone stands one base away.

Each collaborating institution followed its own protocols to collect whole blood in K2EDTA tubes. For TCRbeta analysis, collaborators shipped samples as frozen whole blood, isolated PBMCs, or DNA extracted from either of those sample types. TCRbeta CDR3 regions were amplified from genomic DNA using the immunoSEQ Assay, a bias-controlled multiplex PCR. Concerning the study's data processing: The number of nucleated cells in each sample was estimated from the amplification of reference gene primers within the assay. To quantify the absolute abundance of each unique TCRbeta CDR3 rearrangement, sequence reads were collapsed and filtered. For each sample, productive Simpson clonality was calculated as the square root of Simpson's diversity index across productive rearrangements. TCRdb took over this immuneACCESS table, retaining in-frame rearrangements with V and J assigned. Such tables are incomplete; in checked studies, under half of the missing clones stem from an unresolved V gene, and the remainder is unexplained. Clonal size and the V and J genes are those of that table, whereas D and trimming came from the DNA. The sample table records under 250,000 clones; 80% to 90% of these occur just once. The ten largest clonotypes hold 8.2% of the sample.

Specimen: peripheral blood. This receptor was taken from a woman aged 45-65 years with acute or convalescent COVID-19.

The bases read TGTGCCAGCAGCAGAGGACAGAATTCACCCCTCCACTTT. It translates as CASSRGQNSPLHF. The sequence joins TRBV2 to TRBJ1-6; TRBD1 is perhaps the D gene, given 6 matching bases. In the germline V gene, CDR1 corresponds to SNHLY and CDR2 to FYNNEI. From the cysteine up to the phenylalanine, the CDR3 has a length of 13 residues. The only DNA kept is the CDR3, 39 bases in frame from the first base. V gives up 6 bases and J gives up 7 bases, and the segment between their germline ends measures 10 bases.